This TCR beta chain was recovered during a study of shared clonotypes between healthy human individuals. Naive CD8 cells lacked CD45RO, underwent positive selection for CCR7 and left out terminally differentiated effector memory CD45RA+ cells. The V and J ends lost 6 bases and 1 base respectively, with 18 bases between them. CDR3 length: 15 residues. Germline loops: CDR1 SQVTM, CDR2 ANQGSEA. Produced via immunoSEQ multiplex PCR; TCRdb's table is partial and in-frame only. The profile shows about 2.2 million clones, around 93% of them singletons. The material sequenced was naive CD8+ T cells from PBMCs. The chain has TRBV29-1 and TRBJ2-5; a possible D gene is TRBD2 (5 bases). The receptor's source is a young man in good health. Some clones in this sample may be carry-over from other donors' samples. The CDR3 sequence is CSVGPGKNLQETQYF. For the CDR3, the DNA is TGCAGCGTAGGCCCCGGGAAAAACCTCCAAGAGACCCAGTACTTC.